The next 17 T cell receptor beta chains were all read from a single sample in a study of PD-L1 blockade in urothelial cancer (dated by TCRdb to 2017 to 2019). Library preparation used the immunoSEQ multiplex PCR assay. TCRdb took over this immuneACCESS table, retaining in-frame rearrangements with V and J assigned. Such tables are incomplete; in checked studies, under half of the missing clones stem from an unresolved V gene, and the remainder is unexplained. Within this sample are 75,000 to 90,000 clones, with around 80% of them counted one time only. The top ten clones comprise around 9.5% of the sample. This material consisted of PBMCs, taken around atezolizumab (anti-PD-L1) treatment. Receptors were obtained from a man between 65 and 80 years old with urothelial cancer.

The V gene is TRBV11-1, the J gene TRBJ2-1, with 13 nucleotides matching TRBD2. In germline, CDR1 is SGHAT, CDR2 FQDESV (reference sequence). This CDR3 contains 15 residues. V was clipped by 1 base and J by 6 bases; unmatched bases: 0. This CDR3 reads CASSLGLAGGNEQFF. CDR3 nucleotide sequence: TGTGCCAGCAGCTTAGGACTAGCGGGGGGCAATGAGCAGTTCTTC.

The chain has TRBV2 and TRBJ2-3; 9 nucleotides agree with TRBD1. The CDR3 extends over 14 amino acids. The germline CDR1 and CDR2 sequences are SNHLY and FYNNEI. J gave up 3 bases and V 5 bases, and 3 bases lay outside the gene matches. This CDR3 is CASSLQGATDTQYF. DNA of the CDR3: TGTGCCAGCAGTTTACAGGGGGCAACAGATACGCAGTATTTT.

The gene calls are TRBV6-5 and TRBJ1-2; no reliable D call. V lost 0 bases, J lost 0 bases, and 11 bases lay in between. The CDR3 runs 16 residues. CDR1 and CDR2 (germline): MNHEY, SVGAGI. The CDR3 sequence: CASSYSLERSNYGYTF. The CDR3 DNA is TGTGCCAGCAGTTACTCGTTGGAGCGATCTAACTATGGCTACACCTTC.

The rearrangement uses TRBV5-5 and TRBJ1-1, with TRBD1 identical over 7 bases. The germline gives CDR1 SGHKS, CDR2 YYEKEE (reference sequence). The junction had 1 base not matched to a gene; V was cut back by 2 bases and J by 0 bases. The CDR3 sequence is 14 residues long. The CDR3 region is CASSFGQVNTEAFF. Written as DNA, the CDR3 is TGTGCCAGCAGCTTCGGACAGGTGAACACTGAAGCTTTCTTT.

The chain joins TRBV7-8 to TRBJ1-1; maybe TRBD1 (5 bases). Germline assignment: CDR1 SGHVS and CDR2 FQNEAQ. This CDR3 has 17 amino acids. Trimming left V 0 bases short and J 1 base short, with 15 bases between. The DNA for the CDR3 is TGTGCCAGCAGCTTAGCCTTGACAGATGCAGAGAACACTGAAGCTTTCTTT. It encodes CASSLALTDAENTEAFF.

The chain employs TRBV29-1 and TRBJ2-3; 8 positions agree with TRBD2. The germline V gene has CDR1 SQVTM and CDR2 ANQGSEA. This CDR3 contains 13 residues. After removal of 4 bases from V and 4 bases from J, the junction contained 4 bases not matched to a gene. The CDR3 region is CSVVAGLADTQYF. The CDR3, as DNA: TGCAGCGTTGTAGCGGGGCTGGCAGATACGCAGTATTTT.

The chain links TRBV29-1 to TRBJ2-3; 8 bases align to TRBD2. V shed 3 bases and J 4 bases; nucleotides not matched to a gene: 6. The V gene's germline CDR1 is SQVTM and CDR2 ANQGSEA. This CDR3 region has 14 residues. This chain's CDR3 is CSVDPGAGADTQYF. CDR3 DNA sequence: TGCAGCGTTGATCCGGGAGCGGGGGCAGATACGCAGTATTTT.

The CDR3 DNA follows: TGTGCCAGCAGCTTGGGAGTAGCGGGAGGGTGGTTCTTC. It codes for CASSLGVAGGWFF. This rearrangement joins TRBV5-6 to TRBJ2-1; 11 bases match TRBD2. The CDR3 runs to 13 residues. Germline CDR1 reads SGHDT; CDR2 reads YYEEEE. J lost 15 bases, V lost 0 bases, and 5 bases had no gene match.

This clone was counted once. The DNA of the CDR3 is TGTGCCAGCAGCCCCCGGGCAGGGATGGATGGCTACACCTTC. It is translated as CASSPRAGMDGYTF. This rearrangement joins TRBV7-2 to TRBJ1-2; D may be TRBD1 (5 bases). The CDR3 runs to 14 residues. CDR1 is SGHTA and CDR2 is FQGNSA in the germline V gene. V was trimmed by 5 bases and J by 6 bases, leaving 16 bases between them.

This chain links TRBV7-9 with TRBJ2-2, with D possibly matching TRBD2 (6 bases). Germline V gives CDR1 SEHNR, CDR2 FQNEAQ (reference sequence). V lost 7 bases to trimming and J lost 3 bases, with 12 bases between them. This CDR3 region has 14 residues. The CDR3 sequence is CASTDGGYTGELFF. The CDR3 region has the DNA TGTGCCAGCACCGACGGGGGATACACCGGGGAGCTGTTTTTT. Using reference TRBV7-9 and TRBJ2-2 for the parts outside the CDR3, the full variable domain is DTGVSQNPRHKITKRGQNVTFRCDPISEHNRLYWYRQTLGQGPEFLTYFQNEAQLEKSRLLSDRFSAERPKGSFSTLEIQRTEQGDSAMYLCASTDGGYTGELFFGEGSRLTVL.

The rearrangement joins TRBV4-1 to TRBJ2-3; no clear D. The germline gives CDR1 MGHRA, CDR2 YSYEKL. This CDR3 comprises 14 residues. The V end lost 0 bases, the J end lost 6 bases, and 10 bases lay between the germline ends. CDR3 region: CASSQDPALDTQYF. The DNA of the CDR3 is TGCGCCAGCAGCCAAGATCCCGCGCTTGATACGCAGTATTTT.

The gene calls are TRBV10-3 and TRBJ1-2; D not certain. V dropped 3 bases and J dropped 8 bases, with 10 bases sitting between them. Germline loops: CDR1 ENHRY, CDR2 SYGVKD. This CDR3 contains 12 residues. The CDR3 is CAISEPESGYTF. The CDR3 bases are TGTGCCATCAGTGAACCTGAGTCGGGCTACACCTTC.

The count of this clone is one. The J gene is TRBJ1-1, the V gene TRBV19; TRBD1 matches 7 bases. CDR3 length equals 15 residues. V was clipped by 7 bases and J by 2 bases; unmatched bases: 10. Germline values: CDR1 LNHDA, CDR2 SQIVND (reference sequence). CDR3 loop: CASTPMDRTNTEAFF. The CDR3 DNA follows: TGTGCCAGTACTCCCATGGACAGGACTAACACTGAAGCTTTCTTT.

The chain uses TRBV19 and TRBJ2-1; 14 positions match TRBD2. This CDR3 is 18 amino acids long. Trimming at V came to 5 bases and at J to 4 bases, leaving 10 bases not matched to a gene. CDR1 LNHDA and CDR2 SQIVND come from the germline V gene (reference sequence). This CDR3 is CASSDSTSGGAPYNEQFF. The CDR3 coding sequence is TGTGCCAGTAGTGACTCGACTAGCGGGGGGGCCCCTTACAATGAGCAGTTCTTC. Drawing the rest from reference TRBV19 and TRBJ2-1, the complete variable domain is DGGITQSPKYLFRKEGQNVTLSCEQNLNHDAMYWYRQDPGQGLRLIYYSQIVNDFQKGDIAEGYSVSREKKESFPLTVTSAQKNPTAFYLCASSDSTSGGAPYNEQFFGPGTRLTVL.

V is TRBV7-3 and J is TRBJ2-1; D call uncertain. The V gene lost 5 bases and the J gene lost 1 base, with 3 bases spanning the gap. From germline, CDR1 is SGHTA and CDR2 FQGTGA. The CDR3 covers 12 residues. CDR3 coding DNA: TGTGCCAGCAGCCTTTCCTACAATGAGCAGTTCTTC. This codes for CASSLSYNEQFF.

V usage is TRBV11-3 and J usage is TRBJ2-7; the match to TRBD1 covers 10 bases. Germline values: CDR1 SGHNT, CDR2 YENEEA. The junction had 4 bases not matched to a gene; V was cut back by 1 base and J by 4 bases. The length of the CDR3 is 15 residues. The DNA for the CDR3 is TGTGCCAGCAGCTTAGTGACAGGGGGCCAGTACGAGCAGTACTTC. This encodes CASSLVTGGQYEQYF.

The chain uses TRBV7-2 and TRBJ2-1; D not resolved. Trimming removed 4 bases from V and 10 bases from J, with 8 bases in between. The CDR3 covers 11 residues. Per germline, CDR1 SGHTA and CDR2 FQGNSA. The CDR3 bases are TGTGCCAGCAGCTCATACTGGGAGCAGTTCTTC. Amino acid sequence: CASSSYWEQFF.